These 19 T cell receptor beta chains originate from one sample sequenced in a study of response to subunit inactivated influenza vaccine. TCRdb reanalysed the RT-PCR reads using MiXCR and keeps one entry per CDR3 protein. The sample includes about 620,000 distinct CDR3 sequences, about 11% of them seen just once. These data are also associated with another study on T cells expressing NK-cell markers. That work states: Libraries used 5'RACE template switching adding universal primer site and UMIs.

Here the sequenced sample was PBMCs from blood, taken on the day of vaccination. The receptors were gathered from a man aged 45 to 65 who received an inactivated influenza vaccine.

This chain connects TRBV5-6 to TRBJ1-5; D uncertain. The CDR3 is made up of 12 amino acids. V was pared by 4 bases and J by 3 bases, with 5 bases between. Germline lookup yields CDR1 SGHDT and CDR2 YYEEEE. Here the CDR3 DNA reads TGTGCCAGCAGCGTCGCCAATCAGCCCCAGCATTTT. Translation: CASSVANQPQHF.

This clonotype was counted at least ten times. The chain links TRBV7-8 to TRBJ2-7; 7 bases line up with TRBD1. V lost 5 bases to trimming and J lost 0 bases; unmatched junction nucleotides: 10. CDR3 size: 16 residues. Germline CDR1 reads SGHVS; CDR2 reads FQNEAQ. The CDR3 loop is CASSQISGGASYEQYF. DNA of the CDR3: TGTGCCAGCAGCCAAATTTCAGGGGGAGCCTCCTACGAGCAGTACTTC.

This clonotype was found many times. The J gene is TRBJ1-1, the V gene TRBV6-1; D is unclear. The CDR3 runs to 14 residues. V was pared by 6 bases and J by 1 base, with 12 bases between. Per germline, CDR1 MNHNS and CDR2 SASEGT. The CDR3 is CASSPTVSNTEAFF. Here the CDR3 DNA reads TGTGCCAGCAGCCCTACGGTTTCGAACACTGAAGCTTTCTTT.

The V and J genes are TRBV20-1 and TRBJ2-1, with 12 nucleotides matching TRBD2. The CDR3 has 15 residues. Losses at the gene ends were 5 bases for V and 3 bases for J; bases not matched to a gene: 5. CDR1 is DFQATT and CDR2 is SNEGSKA in the germline V gene (reference sequence). CDR3 nucleotide sequence: TGCAGTGCTCCGGGACTAGCGGGTATCTACAATGAGCAGTTCTTC. Its protein is CSAPGLAGIYNEQFF.

This clonotype has a handful of counts. The gene calls are TRBV19 and TRBJ2-3; D is undetermined. CDR1 LNHDA and CDR2 SQIVND come from the germline V gene (reference sequence). The CDR3 consists of 14 residues. Between the trimmed V and J ends, which lost 1 base and 5 bases, there was a span of 10 bases. The CDR3 DNA reads TGTGCCAGTAGTATAGGAGGAGCCCAAGATACGCAGTATTTT. It specifies CASSIGGAQDTQYF.

The chain is built from TRBV10-3 and TRBJ1-4, with D maybe TRBD1 (6 bases). V was pared by 10 bases and J by 7 bases, with 13 bases between. CDR1 is ENHRY and CDR2 is SYGVKD in the germline V gene. The CDR3 covers 12 residues. The CDR3 DNA follows: TGTGCCACCAAGGGGGAAAGTGAAAAACTGTTTTTT. Protein sequence: CATKGESEKLFF.

The chain employs TRBV20-1 and TRBJ2-1; a weak D match, TRBD2 (6 bases). From germline, CDR1 is DFQATT and CDR2 SNEGSKA (reference sequence). This CDR3 is built from 13 residues. With 6 bases removed from V and 9 bases from J, the gap between germline ends came to 18 bases. Here the CDR3 DNA reads TGCAGTGCCGTAGCGGATCCACGCGCTGAGCAGTTCTTC. It is translated as CSAVADPRAEQFF.

This clonotype was observed a handful of times. The V and J genes are TRBV20-1 and TRBJ1-1; D remains unclear. Germline CDR1 and CDR2: DFQATT and SNEGSKA (reference sequence). This CDR3 region has 14 residues. Here the CDR3 DNA reads TGCACCATCCGGAGAATCCTCATGAACACTGAAGCTTTCTTT. Protein sequence: CTIRRILMNTEAFF.

This chain links TRBV12-3 or TRBV12-4 with TRBJ2-7; 10 bases map to TRBD1. The CDR3 totals 16 residues. Trimming at V came to 5 bases and at J to 0 bases, leaving 7 bases not matched to a gene. CDR3 in DNA: TGTGCCAGCAGTATGGACAGGGGGAAATTCTCCTACGAGCAGTACTTC. Amino acid sequence: CASSMDRGKFSYEQYF.

The J gene is TRBJ2-7, the V gene TRBV10-3, with 9 bases that match TRBD2. The trim removed 6 bases at V and 6 bases at J, leaving 9 bases unmatched. Germline V lookup: CDR1 ENHRY, CDR2 SYGVKD. The CDR3 sequence is 14 residues long. The chain's CDR3 is CAIRGTSRGSEQYF. The CDR3 nucleotides read TGTGCCATCAGGGGGACTAGCAGGGGGAGCGAGCAGTACTTC.

This clonotype was seen a handful of times. V and J are TRBV5-1 and TRBJ2-7, with 11 positions matching TRBD1. The germline V gene has CDR1 SGHRS and CDR2 YFSETQ. This CDR3 has 14 residues. J lost 3 bases, V lost 4 bases, and 3 bases had no gene match. CDR3 in amino acids: CASSKGQGDYEQYF. CDR3 bases: TGCGCCAGCAGCAAGGGACAGGGGGACTACGAGCAGTACTTC.

This clonotype turned up a few times. V and J are TRBV2 and TRBJ2-1, with 8 bases fitting TRBD1. The germline gives CDR1 SNHLY, CDR2 FYNNEI. The CDR3 covers 17 residues. V trimming: 1 base; J trimming: 6 bases; junction bases outside the gene matches: 11. CDR3 DNA sequence: TGTGCCAGCAGTGAAGGGTTCCCCCGGGACAGGTTCAATGAGCAGTTCTTC. This sequence encodes CASSEGFPRDRFNEQFF.

This chain joins TRBV5-1 and TRBJ1-4; tentative D call: TRBD1 (6 bases). Trimming pared 5 bases from V and 5 bases from J, leaving 13 bases between. This CDR3 has 14 residues. The germline CDR1 and CDR2 sequences are SGHRS and YFSETQ. In DNA, the CDR3 is TGCGCCAGCAGAATGGGGGGGCCCAATGAAAAACTGTTTTTT. Protein: CASRMGGPNEKLFF.

At least ten counts were recorded for this clonotype. V gene TRBV12-3 or TRBV12-4 combines with J gene TRBJ2-1, with no clear D. Trimming cost V 3 bases and J 6 bases, with 12 bases left between them. The CDR3 loop spans 14 amino acids. The CDR3 DNA is TGTGCCAGCAGTTTGCCGGGTATGGGCAATGAGCAGTTCTTC. Translating it yields CASSLPGMGNEQFF.

The chain couples TRBV25-1 to TRBJ2-3; 9 positions match TRBD2. This CDR3 region has 16 residues. Germline CDR1 is MGHDK and CDR2 is SYGVNS. J was trimmed by 5 bases and V by 3 bases; bases with no gene match: 9. CDR3 amino acids: CASSDGLAGSGDTQYF. The CDR3 nucleotides are TGTGCCAGCAGTGATGGGCTAGCGGGAAGTGGAGATACGCAGTATTTT.

The chain links TRBV5-1 to TRBJ1-1; a possible D gene is TRBD1 (5 bases). Germline CDR1 reads SGHRS; CDR2 reads YFSETQ. Trimming stripped 3 bases from V and 0 bases from J, with 9 bases between. The CDR3 consists of 14 residues. The CDR3 sequence is CASSSSTVNTEAFF. The CDR3, as DNA: TGCGCCAGCAGCTCCTCGACAGTGAACACTGAAGCTTTCTTT.

This clonotype was seen a handful of times. The chain recombines TRBV28 with TRBJ2-7, with D perhaps TRBD2 (5 bases). The CDR3 has 12 residues. V lost 9 bases and J 3 bases, leaving 12 bases between the germline ends. Germline V gene sequence: CDR1 MDHEN, CDR2 SYDVKM. The CDR3 loop is CASSGYFYEQYF. The CDR3 DNA reads TGTGCCAGTTCGGGGTACTTCTACGAGCAGTACTTC.

This clonotype was counted only a few times. The genes are TRBV6-1 and TRBJ2-2, with 7 bases matching TRBD1. V shed 6 bases, J shed 5 bases, and the junction held 9 bases outside the gene matches. Germline CDR1 MNHNS, CDR2 SASEGT. The CDR3 is 15 residues long. For the CDR3, the DNA is TGTGCCAGCAGCCTCGGGACAGTTGCGACCGGGGAGCTGTTTTTT. It is translated as CASSLGTVATGELFF.

This clonotype was observed a few times. The chain links TRBV6-2 or TRBV6-3 to TRBJ1-1; 7 bases agree with TRBD1. Germline CDR1 MNHEY, CDR2 SVGEGT. With V trimmed by 5 bases and J by 0 bases, 6 bases remained unmatched. This CDR3 has 15 amino acids. CDR3 DNA sequence: TGTGCCAGCAGTCGGGACAGTTTCATGAACACTGAAGCTTTCTTT. Residues: CASSRDSFMNTEAFF.